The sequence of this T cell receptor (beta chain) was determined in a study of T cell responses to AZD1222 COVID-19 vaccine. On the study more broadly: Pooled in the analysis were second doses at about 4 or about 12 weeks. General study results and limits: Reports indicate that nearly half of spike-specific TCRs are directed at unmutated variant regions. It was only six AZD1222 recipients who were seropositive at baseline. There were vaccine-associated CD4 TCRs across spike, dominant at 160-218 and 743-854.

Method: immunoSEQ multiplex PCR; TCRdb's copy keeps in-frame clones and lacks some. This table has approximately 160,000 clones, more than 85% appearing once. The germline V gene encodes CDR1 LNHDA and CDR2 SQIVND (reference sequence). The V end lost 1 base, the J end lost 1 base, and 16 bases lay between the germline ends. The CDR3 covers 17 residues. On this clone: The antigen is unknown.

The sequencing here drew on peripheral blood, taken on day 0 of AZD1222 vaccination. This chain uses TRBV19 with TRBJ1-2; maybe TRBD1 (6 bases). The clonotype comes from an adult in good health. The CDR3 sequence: CASSIGGRGSFNYGYTF. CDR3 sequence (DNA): TGTGCCAGTAGTATAGGAGGCAGGGGAAGCTTTAACTATGGCTACACCTTC.